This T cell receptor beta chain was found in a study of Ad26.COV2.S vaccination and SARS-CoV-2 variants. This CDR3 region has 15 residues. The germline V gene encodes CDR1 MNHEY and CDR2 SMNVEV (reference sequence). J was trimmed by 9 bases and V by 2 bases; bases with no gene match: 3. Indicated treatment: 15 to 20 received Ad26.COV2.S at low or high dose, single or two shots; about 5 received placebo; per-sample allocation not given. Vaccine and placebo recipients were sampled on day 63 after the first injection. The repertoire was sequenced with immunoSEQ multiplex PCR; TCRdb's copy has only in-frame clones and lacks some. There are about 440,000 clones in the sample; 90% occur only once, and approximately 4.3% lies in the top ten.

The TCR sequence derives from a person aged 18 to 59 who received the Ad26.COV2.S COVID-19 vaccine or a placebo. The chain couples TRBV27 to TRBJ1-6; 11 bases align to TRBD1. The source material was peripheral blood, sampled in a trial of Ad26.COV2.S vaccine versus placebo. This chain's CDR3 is CASSLVGQGASPLHF. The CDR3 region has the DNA TGTGCCAGCAGTTTAGTAGGACAGGGGGCTTCACCCCTCCACTTT.